This is a list of T cell receptor beta chains from one sample in a study of blood T cell repertoires in COVID-19. Libraries were prepared by immunoSEQ multiplex PCR; TCRdb keeps only in-frame clonotypes and omits some of them. The sample shows 90,000 to 140,000 clones, 82% of them seen only once. The sequenced sample consisted of peripheral blood. The source of these receptors is a woman of 80 years or more with acute or convalescent COVID-19. CDR3s include the opening cysteine and the closing phenylalanine or tryptophan.

V gene: TRBV11-2; CDR3 length: 14; CDR3 protein: CASSLAGVQNIQYF
V gene: TRBV29-1; CDR3 length: 13; CDR3 protein: CSVEIPGTDTQYF
V gene: TRBV30; CDR3 length: 14; CDR3 protein: CAWRGTRSTDTQYF
V gene: TRBV2; CDR3 length: 13; CDR3 protein: CASTRDGNQPQHF
V gene: TRBV27; CDR3 length: 15; CDR3 protein: CASSWGQGEVGTQYF
V gene: TRBV7-9; CDR3 length: 16; CDR3 protein: CASSSPGLAGVGELFF
V gene: TRBV6-6; CDR3 length: 14; CDR3 protein: CASSPTGGSYGYTF
V gene: TRBV7-2; CDR3 length: 18; CDR3 protein: CASSWGTSDFRNTGELFF
V gene: TRBV4-1; CDR3 length: 16; CDR3 protein: CASSQVYGGLGDTQYF
V gene: TRBV5-4; CDR3 length: 15; CDR3 protein: CASSLEGESKNEQFF
V gene: TRBV11-2; CDR3 length: 15; CDR3 protein: CASSLDRRTTGELFF
V gene: TRBV6-4; CDR3 length: 18; CDR3 protein: CASSDSYRTNRGNQPQHF
V gene: TRBV18; CDR3 length: 13; CDR3 protein: CASSPLAGDTQYF
V gene: TRBV13; CDR3 length: 14; CDR3 protein: CASSLLDRDYEQYF
V gene: TRBV7-9; CDR3 length: 15; CDR3 protein: CASSPRTSGSYEQYF
V gene: TRBV4-1; CDR3 length: 16; CDR3 protein: CASSQTPGASNQPQHF
V gene: TRBV2; CDR3 length: 17; CDR3 protein: CASSGTSPRSSYNEQFF
V gene: TRBV27; CDR3 length: 17; CDR3 protein: CASSLMRGLAGLNEQFF
V gene: TRBV14; CDR3 length: 18; CDR3 protein: CASSQESSGRLNTGELFF
V gene: TRBV7-2; CDR3 length: 14; CDR3 protein: CASSLAARADTQYF
V gene: TRBV9; CDR3 length: 14; CDR3 protein: CASSLLDRAEKLFF
V gene: TRBV14; CDR3 length: 14; CDR3 protein: CASSQGPQDTEAFF